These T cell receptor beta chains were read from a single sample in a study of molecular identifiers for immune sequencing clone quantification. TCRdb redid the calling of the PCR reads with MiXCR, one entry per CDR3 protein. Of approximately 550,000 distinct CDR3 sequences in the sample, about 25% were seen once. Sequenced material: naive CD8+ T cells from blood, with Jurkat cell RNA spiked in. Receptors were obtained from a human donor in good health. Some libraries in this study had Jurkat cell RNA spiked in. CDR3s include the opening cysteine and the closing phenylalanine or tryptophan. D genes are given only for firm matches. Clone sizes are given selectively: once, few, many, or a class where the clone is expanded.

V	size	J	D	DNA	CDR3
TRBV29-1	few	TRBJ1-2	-	TGCAGCGTTGAAAACACCGCTAACTATGGCTACACCTTC	CSVENTANYGYTF
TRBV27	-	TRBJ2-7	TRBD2	TGTGCCAGCAGTTCCGGACTAGCGGAGCAGTACTTC	CASSSGLAEQYF
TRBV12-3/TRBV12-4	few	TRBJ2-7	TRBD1	TGTGCCAGCAGTCCCTCCCCTGGGACAGCCTACGAGCAGTACTTC	CASSPSPGTAYEQYF
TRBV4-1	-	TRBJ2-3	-	TGCGCCAGCAGCCAAGATCTTGGTAGCCTGGTGACAGATACGCAGTATTTT	CASSQDLGSLVTDTQYF
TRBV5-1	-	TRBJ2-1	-	TGCGCCAGCAGCTTGGCGCAGGCCATATGGGACTCCTACAATGAGCAGTTCTTC	CASSLAQAIWDSYNEQFF
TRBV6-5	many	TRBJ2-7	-	TGTGCCACCAACTCCGGGCTAGCGAGGGAGCAGTACTTC	CATNSGLAREQYF
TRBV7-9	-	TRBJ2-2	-	TGTGCCAGCAGCTCCGCCGGGACTCCCACCGGGGAGCTGTTTTTT	CASSSAGTPTGELFF
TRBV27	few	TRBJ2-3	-	TGTGCCAGCAGTTTCCCAAAACTCTTCACAGATACGCAGTATTTT	CASSFPKLFTDTQYF
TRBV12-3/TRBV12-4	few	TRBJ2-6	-	TGTGCCAGCAACAATTCTCCCTTAGGGACTGGGGCCAACGTCCTGACTTTC	CASNNSPLGTGANVLTF
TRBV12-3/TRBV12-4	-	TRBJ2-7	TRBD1	TGTGCCAGCAGCCCGACCGGGGACAGTTTTTACGAGCAGTACTTC	CASSPTGDSFYEQYF
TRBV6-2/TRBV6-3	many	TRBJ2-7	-	TGTGCCAGCAGTTACGGGGCAATCGAGCAGTACTTC	CASSYGAIEQYF
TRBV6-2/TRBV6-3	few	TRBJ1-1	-	TGTGCCAGCAGTGAGGCCCCCCAGATGAACACTGAAGCTTTCTTT	CASSEAPQMNTEAFF
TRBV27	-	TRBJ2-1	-	TGTGCCAGCAGTTTATCGGCGGCCTCCCCCATCAATGAGCAGTTCTTC	CASSLSAASPINEQFF
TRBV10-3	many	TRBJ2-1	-	TGTGCCATCAGTGAGAGCTCCTACAATGAGCAGTTCTTC	CAISESSYNEQFF
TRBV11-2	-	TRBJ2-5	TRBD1	TGTGCCAGCAGCTTAATTTGGATAGAGGACAGGACGTCCGGGACCCAGTACTTC	CASSLIWIEDRTSGTQYF
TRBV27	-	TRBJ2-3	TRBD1	TGTGCCAGCAGTTTTAGACAGGGGGCAGATACGCAGTATTTT	CASSFRQGADTQYF
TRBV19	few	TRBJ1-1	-	TGTGCCAGTCTCAGTTATAACACTGAAGCTTTCTTT	CASLSYNTEAFF
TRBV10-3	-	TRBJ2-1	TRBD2	TGTGCCATCAGTGAGTCTTTGAGCGGGAGGGTGGATGAGCAGTTCTTC	CAISESLSGRVDEQFF
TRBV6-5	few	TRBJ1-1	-	TGTGCCAGCAGTTTAGCCCTAACTACTGAAGCTTTCTTT	CASSLALTTEAFF
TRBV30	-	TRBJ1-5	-	TGTGCCTGGAGTGCGGAGCATAGCAATCAGCCCCAGCATTTT	CAWSAEHSNQPQHF
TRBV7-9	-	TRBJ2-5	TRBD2	TGTGCCAGCAGCTTAGCGTTGGCGGGAGGGCTCCAAGAGACCCAGTACTTC	CASSLALAGGLQETQYF